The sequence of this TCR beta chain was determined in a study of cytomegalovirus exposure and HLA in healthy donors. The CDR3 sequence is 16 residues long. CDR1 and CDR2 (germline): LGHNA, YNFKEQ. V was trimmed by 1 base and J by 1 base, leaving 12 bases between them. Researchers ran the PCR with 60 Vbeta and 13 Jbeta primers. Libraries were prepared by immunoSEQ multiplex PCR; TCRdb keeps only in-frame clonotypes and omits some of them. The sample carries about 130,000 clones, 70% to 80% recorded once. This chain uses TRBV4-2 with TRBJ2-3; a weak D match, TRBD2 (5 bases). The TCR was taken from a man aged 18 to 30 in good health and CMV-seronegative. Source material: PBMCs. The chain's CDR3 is CASSQASPVRTDTQYF. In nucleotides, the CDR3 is TGTGCCAGCAGCCAAGCTAGCCCTGTCCGCACAGATACGCAGTATTTT.